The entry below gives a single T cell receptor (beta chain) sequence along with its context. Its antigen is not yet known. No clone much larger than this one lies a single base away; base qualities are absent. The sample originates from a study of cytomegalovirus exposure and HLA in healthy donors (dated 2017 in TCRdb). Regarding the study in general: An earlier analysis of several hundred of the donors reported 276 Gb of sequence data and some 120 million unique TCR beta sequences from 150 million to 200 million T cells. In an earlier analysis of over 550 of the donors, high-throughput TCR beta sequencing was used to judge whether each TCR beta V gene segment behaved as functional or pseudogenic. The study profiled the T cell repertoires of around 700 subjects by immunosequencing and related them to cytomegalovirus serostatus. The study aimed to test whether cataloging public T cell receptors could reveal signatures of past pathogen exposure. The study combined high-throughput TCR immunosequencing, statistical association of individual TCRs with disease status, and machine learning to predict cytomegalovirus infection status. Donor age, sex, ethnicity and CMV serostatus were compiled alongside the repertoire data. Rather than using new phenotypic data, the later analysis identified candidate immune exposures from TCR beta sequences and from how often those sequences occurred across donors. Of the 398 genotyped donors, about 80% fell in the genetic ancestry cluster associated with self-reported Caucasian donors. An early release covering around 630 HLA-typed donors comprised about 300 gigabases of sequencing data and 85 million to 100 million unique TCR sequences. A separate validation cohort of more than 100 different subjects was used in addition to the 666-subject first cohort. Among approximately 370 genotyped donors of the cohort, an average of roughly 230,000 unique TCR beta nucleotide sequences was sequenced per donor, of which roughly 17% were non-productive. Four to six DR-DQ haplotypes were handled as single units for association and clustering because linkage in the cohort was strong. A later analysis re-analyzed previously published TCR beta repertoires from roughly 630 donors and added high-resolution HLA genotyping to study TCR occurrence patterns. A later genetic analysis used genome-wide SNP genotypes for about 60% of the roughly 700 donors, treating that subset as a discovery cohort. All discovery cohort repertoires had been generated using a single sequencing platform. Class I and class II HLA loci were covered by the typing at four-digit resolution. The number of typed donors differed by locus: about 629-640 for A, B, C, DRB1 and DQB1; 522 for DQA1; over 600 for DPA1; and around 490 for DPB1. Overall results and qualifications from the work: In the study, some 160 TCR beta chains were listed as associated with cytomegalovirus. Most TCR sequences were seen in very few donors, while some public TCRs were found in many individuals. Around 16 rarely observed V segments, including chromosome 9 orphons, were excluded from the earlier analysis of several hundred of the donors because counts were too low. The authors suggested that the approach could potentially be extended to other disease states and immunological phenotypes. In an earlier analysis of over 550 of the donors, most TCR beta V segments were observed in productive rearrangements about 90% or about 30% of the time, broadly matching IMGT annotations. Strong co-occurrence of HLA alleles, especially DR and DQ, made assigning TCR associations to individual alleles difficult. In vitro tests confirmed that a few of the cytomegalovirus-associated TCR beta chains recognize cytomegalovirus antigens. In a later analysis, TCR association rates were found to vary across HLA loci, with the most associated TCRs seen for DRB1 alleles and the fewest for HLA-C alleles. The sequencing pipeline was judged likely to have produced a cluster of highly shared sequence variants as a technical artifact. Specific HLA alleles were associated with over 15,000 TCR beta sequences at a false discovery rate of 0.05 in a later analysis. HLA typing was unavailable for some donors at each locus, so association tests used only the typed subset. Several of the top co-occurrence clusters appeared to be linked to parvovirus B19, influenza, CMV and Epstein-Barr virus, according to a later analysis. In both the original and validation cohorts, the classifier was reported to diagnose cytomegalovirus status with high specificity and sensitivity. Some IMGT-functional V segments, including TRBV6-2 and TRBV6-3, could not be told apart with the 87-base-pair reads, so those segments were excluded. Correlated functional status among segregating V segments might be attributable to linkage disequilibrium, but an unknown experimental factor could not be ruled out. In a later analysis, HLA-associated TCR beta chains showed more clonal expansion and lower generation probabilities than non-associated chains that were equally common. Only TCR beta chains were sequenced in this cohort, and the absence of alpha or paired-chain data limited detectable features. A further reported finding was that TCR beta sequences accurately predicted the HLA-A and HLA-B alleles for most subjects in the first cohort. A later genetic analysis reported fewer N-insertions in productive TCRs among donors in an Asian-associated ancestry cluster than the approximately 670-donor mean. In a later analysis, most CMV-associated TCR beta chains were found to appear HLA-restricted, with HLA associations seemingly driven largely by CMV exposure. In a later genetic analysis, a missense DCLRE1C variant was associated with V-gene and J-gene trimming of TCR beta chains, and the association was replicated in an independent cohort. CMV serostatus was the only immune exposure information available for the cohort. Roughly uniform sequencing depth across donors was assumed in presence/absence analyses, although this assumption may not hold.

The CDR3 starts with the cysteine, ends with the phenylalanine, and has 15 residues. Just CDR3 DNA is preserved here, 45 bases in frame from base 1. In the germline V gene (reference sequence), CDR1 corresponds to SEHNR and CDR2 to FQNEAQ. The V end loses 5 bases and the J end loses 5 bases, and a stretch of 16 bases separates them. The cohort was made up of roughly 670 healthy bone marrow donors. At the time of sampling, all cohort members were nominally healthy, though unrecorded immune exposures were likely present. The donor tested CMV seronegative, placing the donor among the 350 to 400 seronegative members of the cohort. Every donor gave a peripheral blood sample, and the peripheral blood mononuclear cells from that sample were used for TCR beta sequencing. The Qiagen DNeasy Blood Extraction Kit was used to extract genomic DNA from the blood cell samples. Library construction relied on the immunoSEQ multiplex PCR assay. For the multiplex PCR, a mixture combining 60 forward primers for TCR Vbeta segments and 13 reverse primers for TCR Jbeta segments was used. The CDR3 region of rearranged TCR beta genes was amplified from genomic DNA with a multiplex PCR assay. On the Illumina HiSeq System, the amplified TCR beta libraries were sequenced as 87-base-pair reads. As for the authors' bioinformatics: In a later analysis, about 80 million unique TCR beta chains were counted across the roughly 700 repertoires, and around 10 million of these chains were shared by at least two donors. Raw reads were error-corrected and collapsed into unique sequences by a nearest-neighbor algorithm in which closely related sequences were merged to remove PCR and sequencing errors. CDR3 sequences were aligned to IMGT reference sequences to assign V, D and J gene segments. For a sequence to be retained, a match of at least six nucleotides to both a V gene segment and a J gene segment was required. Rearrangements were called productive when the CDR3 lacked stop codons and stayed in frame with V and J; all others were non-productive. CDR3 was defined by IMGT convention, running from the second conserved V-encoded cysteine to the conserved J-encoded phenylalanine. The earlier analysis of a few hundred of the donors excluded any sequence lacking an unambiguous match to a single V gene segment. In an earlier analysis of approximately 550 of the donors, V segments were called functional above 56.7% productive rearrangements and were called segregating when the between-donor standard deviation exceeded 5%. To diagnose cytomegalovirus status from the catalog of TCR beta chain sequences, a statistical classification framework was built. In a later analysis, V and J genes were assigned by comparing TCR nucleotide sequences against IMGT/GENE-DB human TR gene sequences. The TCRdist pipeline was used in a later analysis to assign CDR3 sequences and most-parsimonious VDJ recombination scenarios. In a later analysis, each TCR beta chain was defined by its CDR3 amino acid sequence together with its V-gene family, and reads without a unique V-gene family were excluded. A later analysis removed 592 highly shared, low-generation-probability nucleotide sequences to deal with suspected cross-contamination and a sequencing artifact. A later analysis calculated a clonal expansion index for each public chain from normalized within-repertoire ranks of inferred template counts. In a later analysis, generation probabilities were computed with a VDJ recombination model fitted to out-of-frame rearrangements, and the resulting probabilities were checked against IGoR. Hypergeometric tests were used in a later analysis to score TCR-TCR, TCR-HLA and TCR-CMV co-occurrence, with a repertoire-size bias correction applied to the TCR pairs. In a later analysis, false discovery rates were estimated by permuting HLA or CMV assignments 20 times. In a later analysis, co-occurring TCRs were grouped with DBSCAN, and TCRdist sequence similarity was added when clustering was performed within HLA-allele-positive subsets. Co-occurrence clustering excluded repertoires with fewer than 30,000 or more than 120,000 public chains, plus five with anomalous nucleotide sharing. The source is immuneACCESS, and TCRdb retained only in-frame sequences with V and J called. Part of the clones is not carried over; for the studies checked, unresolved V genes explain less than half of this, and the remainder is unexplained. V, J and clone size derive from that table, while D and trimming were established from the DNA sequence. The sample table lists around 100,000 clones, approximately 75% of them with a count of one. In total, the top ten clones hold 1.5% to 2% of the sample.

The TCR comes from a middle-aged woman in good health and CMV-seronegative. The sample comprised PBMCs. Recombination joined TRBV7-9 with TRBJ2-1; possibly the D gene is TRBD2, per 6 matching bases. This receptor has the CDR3 CASSPPRGINNEQFF. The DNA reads TGTGCCAGCAGCCCCCCCCGCGGGATTAACAATGAGCAGTTCTTC.